The entry below gives a single TCR beta chain sequence along with its context. The antigen is not known. A multiplex PCR was run with 60 Vbeta primers and 13 Jbeta primers. The table came from immunoSEQ multiplex PCR; TCRdb's copy has only in-frame clones and leaves some out. The sample holds 90,000 or so clones, about 66% seen once. The V end lost 0 bases, the J end lost 1 base, and 9 bases lay between the germline ends. Looked up from germline, CDR1 is GTSNPN and CDR2 is SVGIG (reference sequence). CDR3 size: 14 residues. This record comes from a study of cytomegalovirus exposure and HLA in healthy donors. Study as a whole: Around 180 million T cells yielded roughly 120 million unique TCR beta sequences, as an earlier analysis found.

Healthy donors of bone marrow made up the group. Study observations and caveats: Three of the chains that were CMV-associated were confirmed in vitro to be specific for CMV antigens. Most observed TCR sequences were rare, whereas some public TCRs were detected in many donors.

The sample was PBMCs. The receptor comes from a boy aged 5-17 years in good health and CMV-seropositive. The V and J genes are TRBV30 and TRBJ1-1; no firm D call. The CDR3 DNA sequence: TGTGCCTGGAGTGTACGGTCAGGGAACACTGAAGCTTTCTTT. It codes for CAWSVRSGNTEAFF.